This T cell receptor beta chain was identified in a study of Graves' ophthalmopathy and Graves' hyperthyroidism. Study-level results: A classifier, a 13-signature model, separated ophthalmopathy from stable hyperthyroidism with roughly 86% sensitivity and around 80% specificity.

The germline gives CDR1 SEHNR, CDR2 FQNEAQ (reference sequence). Trimming shortened V by 6 bases and J by 2 bases, and 11 bases separated the two germline ends. There are 13 residues in the CDR3. As for this clonotype: Antigen unknown.

RNA transcripts were the template, and TCR beta CDR3 regions were amplified from them. First-round RT-PCR with HTBI primers preceded a second-round multiplex PCR. TCRdb fed the multiplex PCR reads into MiXCR, producing one record per CDR3 protein. Of 900,000 to 1,200,000 distinct CDR3 sequences listed, about 40% are singletons. The TCR originated in an adult man with Graves' hyperthyroidism. Sequencing used peripheral blood or thyroid tissue (not recorded which). The gene calls are TRBV7-9 and TRBJ2-7; either TRBD1 or TRBD2 may fit D (5 bases each). The CDR3 region is CASRVGAAYEQYF. CDR3 in DNA: TGTGCCAGCAGGGTCGGGGCGGCCTACGAGCAGTACTTC.